The 24 T cell receptor beta chains below were found in one sample sequenced in a study of cytomegalovirus exposure and HLA in healthy donors. A multiplex PCR was run with 60 Vbeta primers and 13 Jbeta primers. Assay used: immunoSEQ multiplex PCR; TCRdb lists only in-frame clones, some missing. The sample has 95,000 to 150,000 clones; over 70% are singletons. The sequencing sample was made of PBMCs. These receptors were taken from a woman in her 40s in good health and CMV-seropositive.

The J gene is TRBJ2-2, the V gene TRBV9; 14 nucleotides align to TRBD2. This CDR3 is 17 amino acids long. The germline V gene has CDR1 SGDLS and CDR2 YYNGEE. V was pared by 4 bases and J by 4 bases, with 6 bases of the junction left unmatched. CDR3 in DNA: TGTGCCAGCAGCCCGGGACTAGCGGGAGCGGGCACCGGGGAGCTGTTTTTT. Protein product: CASSPGLAGAGTGELFF. Using reference TRBV9 and TRBJ2-2 for the parts outside the CDR3, the full variable domain is DSGVTQTPKHLITATGQRVTLRCSPRSGDLSVYWYQQSLDQGLQFLIQYYNGEERAKGNILERFSAQQFPDLHSELNLSSLELGDSALYFCASSPGLAGAGTGELFFGEGSRLTVL.

A single count supports this clone. The chain links TRBV4-3 to TRBJ2-5; possible D gene TRBD2, 5 bases. This CDR3 spans 15 amino acids. Germline V gene sequence: CDR1 LGHNA, CDR2 YSLEER. V lost 1 base and J lost 5, with 14 bases in between. The CDR3 bases are TGCGCCAGCAGCCAAGGGGGTACCAGAGGGGAGACCCAGTACTTC. Translated, it gives CASSQGGTRGETQYF.

The chain combines TRBV6-1 with TRBJ1-6, with 10 bases matching TRBD1. J gave up 0 bases and V 3 bases, and 5 bases lay outside the gene matches. Germline V lookup: CDR1 MNHNS, CDR2 SASEGT. The CDR3 is 18 residues long. This CDR3 is CASSETGGWSSYNSPLHF. The CDR3 DNA reads as TGTGCCAGCAGTGAGACAGGGGGCTGGAGCTCCTATAATTCACCCCTCCACTTT.

The rearrangement joins TRBV7-9 to TRBJ2-1; possible D gene TRBD1, 5 bases. CDR1 SEHNR and CDR2 FQNEAQ come from the germline V gene (reference sequence). CDR3 length: 15 amino acids. The germline V and J ends were trimmed by 5 bases and 8 bases, with 19 bases remaining between them. DNA for the CDR3: TGTGCCAGCAGCGCCTTTATAGGGGCTGAGGATGAGCAGTTCTTC. This translates into CASSAFIGAEDEQFF.

This clone was recorded only once. The chain links TRBV5-1 to TRBJ1-4, with 8 bases lining up with TRBD1. Germline CDR1 is SGHRS and CDR2 is YFSETQ. Trimming at V came to 2 bases and at J to 2 bases, leaving 5 bases not matched to a gene. The CDR3 has 16 residues. The CDR3 region has the DNA TGCGCCAGCAGCTTAGACAGGGGTACGACTAATGAAAAACTGTTTTTT. Protein sequence: CASSLDRGTTNEKLFF.

V and J are TRBV7-3 and TRBJ2-2, with 9 bases identical to TRBD2. With 5 bases clipped from V and 6 bases from J, the junction kept 10 bases outside the gene matches. The CDR3 has 16 amino acids. Germline V CDR1 and CDR2: SGHTA, FQGTGA. The CDR3 region has the DNA TGTGCCAGCAGCCCGGGACTAGCTAGTCTGGCCGGGGAGCTGTTTTTT. The encoded protein is CASSPGLASLAGELFF.

The chain carries TRBV4-2 and TRBJ2-1; the D is unclear. The V end lost 0 bases, the J end lost 4 bases, and 7 bases lay between the germline ends. Germline values: CDR1 LGHNA, CDR2 YNFKEQ. This CDR3 is built from 14 residues. In DNA form, the CDR3 reads TGTGCCAGCAGCCAAGAACGCCGGTACAATGAGCAGTTCTTC. Translation: CASSQERRYNEQFF.

The CDR3 bases are TGCGCCAGCAGCCAAGATCGGGTTCTTGGCACTGAAGCTTTCTTT. Translation gives CASSQDRVLGTEAFF. The chain recombines TRBV4-3 with TRBJ1-1; D is unresolved. Per the germline V gene, CDR1 is LGHNA and CDR2 is YSLEER. V was shortened by 0 bases and J by 4 bases, with 12 bases between the two germline ends. The CDR3 spans 15 residues.

This clone was seen only a few times. At one of its ends the junction is not consistent with the germline gene, which may arise from a read error. The rearrangement links TRBV7-9 to TRBJ1-4, with no clear D. From germline, CDR1 is SEHNR and CDR2 FQNEAQ (reference sequence). The CDR3 is 15 residues long. CDR3 in DNA: TGTTCCAGCAGCTTAGGTTCCGCAACTAATGAAAAACTGTTTTTT. Its protein product is CSSSLGSATNEKLFF. The full variable domain, its missing parts supplied by reference TRBV7-9 and TRBJ1-4, is DTGVSQNPRHKITKRGQNVTFRCDPISEHNRLYWYRQTLGQGPEFLTYFQNEAQLEKSRLLSDRFSAERPKGSFSTLEIQRTEQGDSAMYLCSSSLGSATNEKLFFGSGTQLSVL.

This clone was detected many times. For the CDR3, the DNA is TGTGCCTGGAGTGTCGGACCGGGGAGCAATCAGCCCCAGCATTTT. It is translated as CAWSVGPGSNQPQHF. The chain employs TRBV30 and TRBJ1-5; D unresolved. Trimming took 0 bases from V and 1 from J, leaving 10 bases between them. This CDR3 has 15 residues. Germline loops: CDR1 GTSNPN, CDR2 SVGIG (reference sequence).

This rearrangement joins TRBV28 to TRBJ1-2; no firm D call. Trimming shortened V by 4 bases and J by 2 bases, and 5 bases separated the two germline ends. CDR1 is MDHEN, CDR2 SYDVKM, per germline. This CDR3 is built from 12 residues. CDR3 DNA: TGTGCCAGCAGTTGGAGGAACTATGGCTACACCTTC. Amino acids: CASSWRNYGYTF.

This sequence joins TRBV7-8 and TRBJ1-6; D is undetermined. Trimming stripped 2 bases from V and 8 bases from J, with 13 bases between. Per the germline V gene, CDR1 is SGHVS and CDR2 is FQNEAQ. This CDR3 is built from 15 residues. This CDR3 reads CASSLSSGGYSPLHF. As DNA, the CDR3 is TGTGCCAGCAGCTTATCGTCCGGCGGGTATTCACCCCTCCACTTT.

This chain uses TRBV7-9 with TRBJ1-1, with D uncertain. The germline gives CDR1 SEHNR, CDR2 FQNEAQ (reference sequence). CDR3 length: 12 amino acids. V was shortened by 1 base and J by 7 bases, with 7 bases between the two germline ends. The CDR3 nucleotides read TGTGCCAGCAGCTTAGGGTCAGATGAAGCTTTCTTT. It specifies CASSLGSDEAFF.

The chain has TRBV28 and TRBJ1-5, with 7 bases matching TRBD1. V dropped 8 bases and J dropped 4; count of bases not matched to a gene: 11. Germline V gene sequence: CDR1 MDHEN, CDR2 SYDVKM. The CDR3 totals 15 residues. The CDR3 loop reads CASSFPGQSNQPQHF. In nucleotides, the CDR3 is TGTGCCAGCTCTTTCCCGGGACAGAGTAATCAGCCCCAGCATTTT. Drawing the rest from reference TRBV28 and TRBJ1-5, the complete variable domain is DVKVTQSSRYLVKRTGEKVFLECVQDMDHENMFWYRQDPGLGLRLIYFSYDVKMKEKGDIPEGYSVSREKKERFSLILESASTNQTSMYLCASSFPGQSNQPQHFGDGTRLSIL.

This clone was picked up one time. The chain has TRBV19 and TRBJ1-5; a possible D gene is TRBD1 (6 bases). The V gene's germline CDR1 is LNHDA and CDR2 SQIVND (reference sequence). The CDR3 totals 15 residues. V shed 5 bases and J shed 3 bases, with 14 bases lying between them. CDR3 in amino acids: CASSGRDRYNQPQHF. As DNA, the CDR3 is TGTGCCAGTAGTGGTCGAGACAGGTACAATCAGCCCCAGCATTTT.

This chain uses TRBV4-1 with TRBJ1-1, with TRBD1 matching 11 bases. The V gene's germline CDR1 is MGHRA and CDR2 YSYEKL. V was clipped by 4 bases and J by 5 bases; unmatched bases: 3. This CDR3 has 14 residues. The CDR3 DNA reads as TGCGCCAGCAGCCTGGACAGGGGGCAGACTGAAGCTTTCTTT. The encoded protein is CASSLDRGQTEAFF.

J is TRBJ1-1 and V is TRBV6-5; D ambiguous. The germline CDR1 and CDR2 sequences are MNHEY and SVGAGI. V was shortened by 6 bases and J by 5 bases, with 10 bases between the two germline ends. This CDR3 has 12 amino acids. CDR3 region: CASSAAETEAFF. Written as DNA, the CDR3 is TGTGCCAGCAGCGCCGCGGAGACTGAAGCTTTCTTT.

The genes are TRBV27 and TRBJ2-1, with a tentative D call TRBD2 (5 bases). CDR3 length: 15 amino acids. The germline V gene has CDR1 MNHEY and CDR2 SMNVEV (reference sequence). Trimming took 4 bases from V and 4 from J, leaving 14 bases between them. CDR3 region: CASSSLSGTYNEQFF. Here the CDR3 DNA reads TGTGCCAGCAGTTCACTCAGCGGAACGTACAATGAGCAGTTCTTC.

This clone was picked up one time. The V gene is TRBV5-6, the J gene TRBJ2-2, with TRBD1 matching 7 bases. J gave up 3 bases and V 4 bases, and 9 bases lay outside the gene matches. The V gene's germline CDR1 is SGHDT and CDR2 YYEEEE. CDR3 size: 16 residues. CDR3 region: CASSHDRVRYTGELFF. In DNA, the CDR3 is TGTGCCAGCAGCCACGACAGGGTTAGGTACACCGGGGAGCTGTTTTTT.

This clone was recorded only once. V and J are TRBV5-1 and TRBJ1-1; 7 nucleotides agree with TRBD1. The CDR3 runs to 16 residues. Germline V lookup: CDR1 SGHRS, CDR2 YFSETQ. Trimming at V came to 4 bases and at J to 11 bases, leaving 20 bases not matched to a gene. The CDR3 here is CASSPIDPTGPRGAFF. CDR3 in DNA: TGCGCCAGCAGCCCTATAGACCCGACAGGGCCCCGAGGTGCTTTCTTT.

The rearrangement joins TRBV30 to TRBJ2-1; D is possibly TRBD1 (6 bases). Trimming took 3 bases from V and 0 from J, leaving 9 bases between them. Looked up from germline, CDR1 is GTSNPN and CDR2 is SVGIG (reference sequence). The CDR3 spans 14 residues. The CDR3 DNA reads TGTGCCTGGAGGGACAGTAGCTCCTACAATGAGCAGTTCTTC. Amino acids: CAWRDSSSYNEQFF.

For the CDR3, the DNA is TGTGCCAGCAGCGTAGAACTAAGCAATGAGCAGTTCTTC. Its protein product is CASSVELSNEQFF. The chain couples TRBV9 to TRBJ2-1; no clear D gene. Trimming left V 0 bases short and J 6 bases short, with 7 bases between. This CDR3 contains 13 residues. The V gene's germline CDR1 is SGDLS and CDR2 YYNGEE.

The chain joins TRBV7-9 to TRBJ2-3, with a possible D match to TRBD2 (5 bases). V was trimmed by 0 bases and J by 2 bases, leaving 6 bases between them. The CDR3 runs to 14 residues. Germline loops: CDR1 SEHNR, CDR2 FQNEAQ (reference sequence). CDR3 loop: CASSLAGVTDTQYF. The CDR3, as DNA: TGTGCCAGCAGCTTAGCGGGAGTCACAGATACGCAGTATTTT.

The chain joins TRBV4-3 to TRBJ1-2, with a tentative D call TRBD1 (6 bases). The CDR3 contains 18 residues. CDR1 LGHNA and CDR2 YSLEER come from the germline V gene. V shed 0 bases and J shed 4 bases, with 21 bases lying between them. Here the CDR3 reads CASSQDLGWGGRAYGYTF. DNA of the CDR3: TGCGCCAGCAGCCAAGATTTGGGGTGGGGGGGGCGCGCCTATGGCTACACCTTC.